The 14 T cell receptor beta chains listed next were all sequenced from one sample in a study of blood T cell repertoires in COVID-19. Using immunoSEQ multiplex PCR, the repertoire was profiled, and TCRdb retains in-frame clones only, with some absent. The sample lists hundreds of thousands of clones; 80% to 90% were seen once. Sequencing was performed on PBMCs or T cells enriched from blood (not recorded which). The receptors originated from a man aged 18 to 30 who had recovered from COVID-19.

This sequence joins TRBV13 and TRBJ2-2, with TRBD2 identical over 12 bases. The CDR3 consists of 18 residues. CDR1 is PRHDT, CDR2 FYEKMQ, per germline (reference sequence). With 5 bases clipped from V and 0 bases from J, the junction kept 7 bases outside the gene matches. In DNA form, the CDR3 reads TGTGCCAGCAGCCCATGGACTAGCGGGGAACCGAACACCGGGGAGCTGTTTTTT. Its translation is CASSPWTSGEPNTGELFF. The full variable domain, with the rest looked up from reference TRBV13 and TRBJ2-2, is AAGVIQSPRHLIKEKRETATLKCYPIPRHDTVYWYQQGPGQDPQFLISFYEKMQSDKGSIPDRFSAQQFSDYHSELNMSSLELGDSALYFCASSPWTSGEPNTGELFFGEGSRLTVL.

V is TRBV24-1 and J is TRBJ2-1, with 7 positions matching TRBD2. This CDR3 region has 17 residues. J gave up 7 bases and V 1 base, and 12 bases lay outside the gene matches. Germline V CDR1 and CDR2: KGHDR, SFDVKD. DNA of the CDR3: TGTGCCACCAGTGATTTTACAGGACTAGGCTCCTTGAATGAGCAGTTCTTC. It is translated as CATSDFTGLGSLNEQFF.

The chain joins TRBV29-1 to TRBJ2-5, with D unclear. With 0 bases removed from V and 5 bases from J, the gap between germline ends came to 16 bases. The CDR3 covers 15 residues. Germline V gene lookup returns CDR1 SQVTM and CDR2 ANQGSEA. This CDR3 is CSVEEGGSLRETQYF. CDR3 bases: TGCAGCGTTGAAGAAGGCGGCAGCCTTAGGGAGACCCAGTACTTC. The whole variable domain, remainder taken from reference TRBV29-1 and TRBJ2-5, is SAVISQKPSRDICQRGTSLTIQCQVDSQVTMMFWYRQQPGQSLTLIATANQGSEATYESGFVIDKFPISRPNLTFSTLTVSNMSPEDSSIYLCSVEEGGSLRETQYFGPGTRLLVL.

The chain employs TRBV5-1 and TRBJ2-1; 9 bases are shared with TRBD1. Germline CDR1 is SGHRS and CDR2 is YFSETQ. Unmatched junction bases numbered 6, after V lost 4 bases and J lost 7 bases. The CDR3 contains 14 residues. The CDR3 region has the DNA TGCGCCAGCAGCCGTGCCGGGACAGGGAATGAGCAGTTCTTC. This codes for CASSRAGTGNEQFF.

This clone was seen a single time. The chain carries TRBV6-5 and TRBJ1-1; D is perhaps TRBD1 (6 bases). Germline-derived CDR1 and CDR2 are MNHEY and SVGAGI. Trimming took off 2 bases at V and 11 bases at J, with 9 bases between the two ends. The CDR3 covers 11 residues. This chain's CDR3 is CASSYGGQAFF. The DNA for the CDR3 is TGTGCCAGCAGTTACGGGGGCCAGGCTTTCTTT.

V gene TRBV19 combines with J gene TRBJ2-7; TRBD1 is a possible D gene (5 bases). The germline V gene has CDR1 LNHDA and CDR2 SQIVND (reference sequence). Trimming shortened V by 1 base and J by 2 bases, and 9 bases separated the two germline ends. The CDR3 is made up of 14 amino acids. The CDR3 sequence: CASSIGDSTYEQYF. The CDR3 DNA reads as TGTGCCAGTAGTATAGGCGACAGTACCTACGAGCAGTACTTC.

This CDR3 reads CASTWGRNSYEQYF. The CDR3 bases are TGTGCCAGCACTTGGGGGCGGAACTCCTACGAGCAGTACTTC. The gene calls are TRBV6-5 and TRBJ2-7, with a possible D match to TRBD1 (6 bases). V was pared by 7 bases and J by 0 bases, with 13 bases between. There are 14 residues in the CDR3. Germline-derived CDR1 and CDR2 are MNHEY and SVGAGI.

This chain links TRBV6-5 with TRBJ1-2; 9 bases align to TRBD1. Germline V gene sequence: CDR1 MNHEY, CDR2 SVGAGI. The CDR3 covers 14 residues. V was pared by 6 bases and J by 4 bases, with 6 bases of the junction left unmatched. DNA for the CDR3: TGTGCCAGCAGCCCGGGACAGGGAGGCTATGGCTACACCTTC. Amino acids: CASSPGQGGYGYTF.

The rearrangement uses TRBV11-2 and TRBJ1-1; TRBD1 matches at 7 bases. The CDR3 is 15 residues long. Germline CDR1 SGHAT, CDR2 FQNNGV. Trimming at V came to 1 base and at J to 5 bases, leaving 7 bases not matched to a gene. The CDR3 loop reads CASSLVIETGTEAFF. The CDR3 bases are TGTGCCAGCAGCTTAGTTATTGAGACAGGGACTGAAGCTTTCTTT.

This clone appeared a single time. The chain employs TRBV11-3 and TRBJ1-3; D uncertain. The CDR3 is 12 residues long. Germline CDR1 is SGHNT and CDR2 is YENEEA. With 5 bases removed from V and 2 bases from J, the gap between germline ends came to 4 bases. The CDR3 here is CASSPTGNTIYF. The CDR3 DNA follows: TGTGCCAGCAGCCCCACTGGAAACACCATATATTTT.

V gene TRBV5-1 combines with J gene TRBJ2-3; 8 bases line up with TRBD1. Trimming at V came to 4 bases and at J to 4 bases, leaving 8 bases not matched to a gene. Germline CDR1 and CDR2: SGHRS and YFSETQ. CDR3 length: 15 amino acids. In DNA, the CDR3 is TGCGCCAGCAGCGGCAGGGGGCTGTTCGCAGATACGCAGTATTTT. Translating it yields CASSGRGLFADTQYF.

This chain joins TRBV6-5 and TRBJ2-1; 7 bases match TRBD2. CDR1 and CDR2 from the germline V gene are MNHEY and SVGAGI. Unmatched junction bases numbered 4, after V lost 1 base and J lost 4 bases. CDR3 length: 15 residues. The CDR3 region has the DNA TGTGCCAGCAGTTACTATGGGGGGGGATACAATGAGCAGTTCTTC. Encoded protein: CASSYYGGGYNEQFF.

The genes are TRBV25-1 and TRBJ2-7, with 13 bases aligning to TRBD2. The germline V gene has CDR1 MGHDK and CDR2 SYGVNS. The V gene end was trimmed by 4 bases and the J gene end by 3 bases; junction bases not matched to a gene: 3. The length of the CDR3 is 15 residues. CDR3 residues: CASSARLAGGYEQYF. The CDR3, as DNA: TGTGCCAGCAGTGCCCGACTAGCGGGAGGCTACGAGCAGTACTTC.

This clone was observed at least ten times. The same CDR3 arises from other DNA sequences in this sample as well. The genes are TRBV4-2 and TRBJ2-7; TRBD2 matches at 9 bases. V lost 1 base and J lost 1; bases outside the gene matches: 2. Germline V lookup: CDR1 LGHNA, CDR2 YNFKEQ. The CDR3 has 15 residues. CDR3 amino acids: CASSQGLAGSYEQYF. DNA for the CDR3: TGTGCCAGCAGCCAAGGTCTAGCGGGGTCCTACGAGCAGTACTTC.